The source of this T cell receptor beta chain is a study of chemoradiotherapy in HPV16-positive cancers (dated 2022 in TCRdb). With regard to the full study: Candidate HPV-specific T-cell clones and common TCR motifs were defined through functional T-cell assays on cells from a couple of HPV16-positive patients. The study asked whether T-cell immunity to the HPV oncoproteins E6 and E7 changes during chemoradiotherapy and whether this immunity affects survival. The candidate HPV-specific TCRs and motifs were then tracked in TCR repertoires from 86 patients with HPV-related cancers. General conclusions and limits of the study: Expansion of candidate HPV-specific clones and E7-related TCR motifs was observed in the tumor microenvironment during treatment, whereas no such expansion was observed for non-HPV-specific T cells. The functional definition of HPV-specific T cells came from only two HPV16-positive patients, and the survival association was reported for HPV16-positive patients. Among HPV16-positive patients, expansion of HPV-responsive T cells during chemoradiotherapy was associated with better recurrence-free survival.

Libraries were built with the immunoSEQ multiplex PCR assay. The immuneACCESS repertoire file appears here via TCRdb, limited to in-frame rearrangements. These files lack a portion of the clones; in checked studies, under half of the deficit traces to unresolved V genes, and the cause of the others is not known. The sample includes about 11,000 clones, with 65% to 80% observed a single time. The biggest ten clones account for about 2.2% of the sample. For this clone: The antigen it binds to is not known. Within one base of it there is no much larger clone, and no base qualities were kept.

Repertoires were sampled repeatedly over the course of chemoradiotherapy so that clonal expansion in the tumor microenvironment could be followed. V is pared back by 3 bases and J by 0 bases, with 7 bases lying between the germline termini. The CDR3 starts with the cysteine, ends with the phenylalanine, and has 15 residues. Only the CDR3 region is kept as DNA, spanning 45 bases read in frame from base 1. CDR1 SGHDT and CDR2 YYEEEE are derived from the germline V gene. Sample collection was performed from a patient who underwent chemoradiotherapy. Rearrangement joined TRBV5-6 to TRBJ1-6; the D segment cannot be called with confidence. The receptor's source is a human donor with HPV-associated anogenital cancer. The sequence in DNA is TGTGCCAGCAGCTCCCAAATCTCCTATAATTCACCCCTCCACTTT. It translates to CASSSQISYNSPLHF.